These 16 T cell receptor beta chains came from one sample sequenced in a study of blood T cell repertoires in COVID-19. TCRdb's copy holds only in-frame clones and misses some; the assay was immunoSEQ multiplex PCR. The data show over 200,000 clones, about 90% seen once. The sample consisted of peripheral blood. Every receptor here comes from a man between 18 and 35 years old with active or convalescent COVID-19.

In this sample, this clone turned up a few times. The chain's CDR3 is CASRSVSDTQYF. CDR3 nucleotide sequence: TGTGCCAGCAGGTCTGTTTCAGATACGCAGTATTTT. The chain has TRBV14 and TRBJ2-3; D is unclear. The CDR3 runs to 12 residues. V was clipped by 6 bases and J by 4 bases, with 8 bases between them. The V gene's germline CDR1 is SGHDN and CDR2 FVKESK.

This chain uses TRBV6-5 with TRBJ1-2; D not certain. The V end was cut by 2 bases, the J end by 4 bases, with 11 bases between. The CDR3 sequence is 14 residues long. Germline V gives CDR1 MNHEY, CDR2 SVGAGI. The CDR3 spells CASSYSGQSYGYTF. The CDR3 DNA follows: TGTGCCAGCAGTTACAGTGGGCAGTCCTATGGCTACACCTTC.

The CDR3 is CASRDRAMNTEAFF. The DNA of the CDR3 is TGTGCCTCACGGGACAGGGCTATGAACACTGAAGCTTTCTTT. The chain has TRBV6-6 and TRBJ1-1; 9 bases line up with TRBD1. The CDR3 is 14 amino acids. From germline, CDR1 is MNHNY and CDR2 SVGAGI (reference sequence). V lost 11 bases, J lost 0 bases, and 7 bases stayed unmatched.

The sample holds many counts of this clone. The chain employs TRBV5-4 and TRBJ2-3, with TRBD2 identical over 8 bases. Germline V CDR1 and CDR2: SGHNT, YYREEE (reference sequence). V shed 1 base and J 0 bases; nucleotides not matched to a gene: 4. The CDR3 is made up of 16 amino acids. The CDR3 loop reads CASSLFSGTSTDTQYF. The CDR3 DNA reads TGTGCCAGCAGCTTGTTTAGCGGGACAAGCACAGATACGCAGTATTTT. The full variable domain, with the rest looked up from reference TRBV5-4 and TRBJ2-3, is ETGVTQSPTHLIKTRGQQVTLRCSSQSGHNTVSWYQQALGQGPQFIFQYYREEENGRGNFPPRFSGLQFPNYSSELNVNALELDDSALYLCASSLFSGTSTDTQYFGPGTRLTVL.

The rearrangement uses TRBV3-1 (or the pseudogene TRBV3-2) and TRBJ2-7; 7 bases agree with TRBD2. The trim removed 4 bases at V and 3 bases at J, leaving 12 bases unmatched. There are 16 residues in the CDR3. From germline, CDR1 is LGHDT and CDR2 YNNKEL (reference sequence). The CDR3 loop is CASSRISSGTIYEQYF. The CDR3, as DNA: TGTGCCAGCAGCCGAATTTCTAGCGGAACCATCTACGAGCAGTACTTC.

In nucleotides, the CDR3 is TGTGCCAGCAACGAGGCGGCGGTGGGTGGAAACACCATATATTTT. This translates into CASNEAAVGGNTIYF. The chain joins TRBV6-6 to TRBJ1-3, with D uncertain. The CDR3 is 15 residues long. CDR1 is MNHNY and CDR2 is SVGAGI in the germline V gene (reference sequence). V was cut by 7 bases and J by 3 bases, with 16 bases left in between.

This clone occurred once. In nucleotides, the CDR3 is TGTGCCAGCTCACCCGGGGGGAACAATCAGCCCCAGCATTTT. Protein sequence: CASSPGGNNQPQHF. The chain joins TRBV18 to TRBJ1-5, with D perhaps TRBD1 (5 bases). The CDR3 has 14 residues. V gave up 3 bases and J gave up 3 bases, with 9 bases separating them. The germline CDR1 and CDR2 sequences are KGHSH and LQKENI.

The rearrangement uses TRBV11-1 and TRBJ2-7; the D gene is possibly TRBD2 (5 bases). V dropped 5 bases and J dropped 1 base, with 15 bases sitting between them. Per the germline V gene, CDR1 is SGHAT and CDR2 is FQDESV (reference sequence). The CDR3 consists of 15 residues. CDR3 region: CASSPESGRSYEQYF. DNA of the CDR3: TGTGCCAGCAGCCCAGAGTCTGGGAGATCCTACGAGCAGTACTTC.

This rearrangement joins TRBV18 to TRBJ1-3, with 9 bases fitting TRBD1. CDR3 length equals 19 residues. Germline loops: CDR1 KGHSH, CDR2 LQKENI. J was trimmed by 0 bases and V by 3 bases; bases with no gene match: 12. The CDR3 DNA is TGTGCCAGCTCACCGATACCGGGACAGGGACTAAGCTCTGGAAACACCATATATTTT. As protein: CASSPIPGQGLSSGNTIYF.

The genes are TRBV6-4 and TRBJ1-2; 8 nucleotides align to TRBD1. Per the germline V gene, CDR1 is MRHNA and CDR2 is SNTAGT. Trimming removed 2 bases from V and 8 bases from J; junction bases left unmatched: 19. CDR3 size: 18 residues. CDR3 in DNA: TGTGCCAGCAGTGACACCAAGTCCTCAGGGGGCAATAGTAAGGGCTACACCTTC. As protein: CASSDTKSSGGNSKGYTF.

This clone was recorded once. This chain joins TRBV3-1 (or the pseudogene TRBV3-2) and TRBJ2-1; TRBD2 might be the D (6 bases). The CDR3 has 15 residues. The germline V gene has CDR1 LGHDT and CDR2 YNNKEL (reference sequence). The V end lost 4 bases, the J end lost 0 bases, and 10 bases lay between the germline ends. CDR3 residues: CASSLGGNSYNEQFF. The CDR3 DNA reads TGTGCCAGCAGCCTGGGCGGGAACTCCTACAATGAGCAGTTCTTC.

The rearrangement uses TRBV4-3 and TRBJ1-6; D is uncertain. The CDR3 loop spans 16 amino acids. CDR1 and CDR2 from the germline V gene are LGHNA and YSLEER. Deletions cut 1 base from V and 1 base from J, with 8 bases between. The DNA of the CDR3 is TGCGCCAGCAGCCAAGCTGCAGGATCCTATAATTCACCCCTCCACTTT. It encodes CASSQAAGSYNSPLHF.

The V gene is TRBV9, the J gene TRBJ2-5, with no clear D. Germline CDR1 reads SGDLS; CDR2 reads YYNGEE. Trimming shortened V by 3 bases and J by 5 bases, and 14 bases separated the two germline ends. The length of the CDR3 is 14 residues. In nucleotides, the CDR3 is TGTGCCAGCAGCGGAGACTGGTTCGGGGAGACCCAGTACTTC. Protein sequence: CASSGDWFGETQYF.

The rearrangement uses TRBV5-1 and TRBJ2-5; TRBD2 aligns across 10 bases. J lost 3 bases, V lost 3 bases, and 23 bases had no gene match. The CDR3 is made up of 21 amino acids. Germline CDR1 is SGHRS and CDR2 is YFSETQ. CDR3 sequence (DNA): TGCGCCAGCAGCTCGCCGGGCCGGTGGGCTAGCGGGGGTAAGCGGGAAGAGACCCAGTACTTC. Amino acid sequence: CASSSPGRWASGGKREETQYF.

Only one count was recorded for this clone. This sequence joins TRBV7-8 and TRBJ1-2; 7 nucleotides line up with TRBD1. This CDR3 is built from 14 residues. Germline CDR1 is SGHVS and CDR2 is FQNEAQ. Trimming took 3 bases from V and 5 from J; bases not matched to a gene: 6. CDR3 sequence: CASSLAGTVYGYTF. DNA of the CDR3: TGTGCCAGCAGCTTGGCCGGGACAGTTTATGGCTACACCTTC.

The chain recombines TRBV27 with TRBJ2-2, with a weak D call TRBD2 (6 bases). The germline V gene has CDR1 MNHEY and CDR2 SMNVEV (reference sequence). V was shortened by 0 bases and J by 5 bases, with 7 bases between the two germline ends. The CDR3 is 14 residues long. In DNA, the CDR3 is TGTGCCAGCAGTTTATCGGAGGGTACCGGGGAGCTGTTTTTT. As protein: CASSLSEGTGELFF.